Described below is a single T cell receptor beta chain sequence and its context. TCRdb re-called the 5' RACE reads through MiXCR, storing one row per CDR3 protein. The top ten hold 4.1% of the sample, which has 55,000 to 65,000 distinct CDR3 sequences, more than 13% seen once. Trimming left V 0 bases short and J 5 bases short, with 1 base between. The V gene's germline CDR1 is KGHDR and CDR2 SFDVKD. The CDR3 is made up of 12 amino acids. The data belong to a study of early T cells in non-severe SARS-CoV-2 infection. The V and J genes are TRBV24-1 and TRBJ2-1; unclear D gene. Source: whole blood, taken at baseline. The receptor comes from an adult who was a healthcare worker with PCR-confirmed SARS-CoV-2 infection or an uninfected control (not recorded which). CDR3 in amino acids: CATSDLDNEQFF. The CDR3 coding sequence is TGTGCCACCAGTGATTTGGACAATGAGCAGTTCTTC.